This TCR beta chain stems from a study of Graves' ophthalmopathy and Graves' hyperthyroidism. Study-wide points: Also, most clonotypes expanded in the thyroid above 0.001 frequency appeared in blood.

The CDR3 consists of 15 residues. The germline V gene has CDR1 SGHVS and CDR2 FNYEAQ. V lost 5 bases, J lost 5 bases, and 15 bases lay in between. From RNA, the CDR3 regions of TCR beta chains were amplified and sequenced. The workflow started with a first-round RT-PCR run with HTBI primers and then moved on to a second-round multiplex PCR. Each CDR3 protein is one row after TCRdb ran MiXCR on the multiplex PCR reads. Among more than 550,000 distinct CDR3 sequences listed, about two fifths were seen once. Details on this clonotype: Its antigen is currently unknown.

The chain employs TRBV7-6 and TRBJ1-4; D unresolved. The sequence derives from an adult man with Graves' ophthalmopathy. Sequences were obtained from peripheral blood. The CDR3 DNA sequence: TGTGCCAGCAGCCCAAGTCAGGTTGGGAATGAAAAACTGTTTTTT. It specifies CASSPSQVGNEKLFF.